This TCR beta chain was recorded in a study of blood T cell repertoires in COVID-19. Looking at the study overall: The United States, Italy and Spain supplied acute and convalescent COVID-19 samples.

Sequencing was performed with immunoSEQ multiplex PCR; in TCRdb, only in-frame clones are kept and a portion is missing. The data hold roughly 68,000 clones, with 91% observed a single time. The CDR3 sequence is 12 residues long. Per germline, CDR1 SNHLY and CDR2 FYNNEI. V lost 7 bases to trimming and J lost 6 bases, with 13 bases between them. Patients from Seattle were sampled longitudinally, starting during active infection. The chain recombines TRBV2 with TRBJ2-7, with a possible D match to TRBD2 (7 bases). This sequence was found in a middle-aged man with COVID-19, enrolled during active disease. The sequenced material came from peripheral blood. CDR3 protein: CASNLGGLEQYF. CDR3 sequence (DNA): TGTGCCAGCAATCTCGGGGGGCTCGAGCAGTACTTC.